This T cell receptor beta chain was recorded in a study of read filtering for tumor transcriptome and immune sequencing. Study-level information: Fewer than ten patients were R-ISS I, approximately 15 were R-ISS II, about seven were R-ISS III.

CDR3 length equals 14 residues. The J segment lost 7 bases and the V segment lost 7 bases, leaving 11 bases of the junction unmatched. This clonotype was counted only a few times. From roughly 390 ng of RNA, a library with molecular barcoded alpha/delta and beta/gamma adaptors was made. One entry per CDR3 protein results from TCRdb running MiXCR on the reads. The sample contains approximately 62,000 distinct CDR3 sequences, around a fifth of which appear only once. This sequence joins TRBV12-3 or TRBV12-4 and TRBJ2-3, with 7 bases fitting TRBD2. The receptor's source is a donor aged 40 or older with multiple myeloma. Material for sequencing was a population of CD138-negative cells sorted from bone marrow. As DNA, the CDR3 is TGTGCCAGCAATACCGGGACTAACTCCAATACGCAGTATTTT. Translation: CASNTGTNSNTQYF.